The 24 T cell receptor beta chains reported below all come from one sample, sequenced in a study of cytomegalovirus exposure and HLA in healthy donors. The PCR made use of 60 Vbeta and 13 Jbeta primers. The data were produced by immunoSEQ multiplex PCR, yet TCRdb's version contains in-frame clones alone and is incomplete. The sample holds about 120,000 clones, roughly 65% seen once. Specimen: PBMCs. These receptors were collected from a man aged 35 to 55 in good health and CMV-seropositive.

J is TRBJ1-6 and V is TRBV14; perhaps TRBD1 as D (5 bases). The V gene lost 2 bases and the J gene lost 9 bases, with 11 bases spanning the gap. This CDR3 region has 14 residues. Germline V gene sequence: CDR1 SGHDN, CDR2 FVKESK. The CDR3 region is CASSQQGISSPLHF. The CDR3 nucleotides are TGTGCCAGCAGCCAACAGGGTATCAGTTCACCCCTCCACTTT.

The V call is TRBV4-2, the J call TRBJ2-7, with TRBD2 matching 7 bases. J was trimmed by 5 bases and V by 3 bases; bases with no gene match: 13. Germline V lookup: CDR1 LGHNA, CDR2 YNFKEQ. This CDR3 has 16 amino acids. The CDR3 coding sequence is TGTGCCAGCAGCCAGTCCTCCGGGACTACCTGGGACGAGCAGTACTTC. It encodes CASSQSSGTTWDEQYF.

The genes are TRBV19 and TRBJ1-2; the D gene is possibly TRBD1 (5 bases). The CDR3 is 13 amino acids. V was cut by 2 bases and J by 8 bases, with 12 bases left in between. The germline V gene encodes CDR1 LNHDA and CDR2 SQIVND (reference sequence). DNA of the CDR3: TGTGCCAGTAGTATAAGCCAGGGTTTGGGCTACACCTTC. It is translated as CASSISQGLGYTF.

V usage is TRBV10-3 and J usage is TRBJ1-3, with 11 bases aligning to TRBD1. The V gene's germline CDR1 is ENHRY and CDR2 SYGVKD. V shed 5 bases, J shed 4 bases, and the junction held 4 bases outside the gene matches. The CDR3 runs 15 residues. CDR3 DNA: TGTGCCATCAGTCCTGGGACAGGGGGAGGAAACACCATATATTTT. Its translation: CAISPGTGGGNTIYF.

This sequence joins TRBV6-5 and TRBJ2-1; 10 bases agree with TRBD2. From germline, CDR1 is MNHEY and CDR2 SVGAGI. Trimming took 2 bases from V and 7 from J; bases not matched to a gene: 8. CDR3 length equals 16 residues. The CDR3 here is CASSYMGTSDWNEQFF. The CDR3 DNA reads TGTGCCAGCAGTTACATGGGGACTAGCGATTGGAATGAGCAGTTCTTC.

CDR3 loop: CSVRGLAGVYEQYF. The CDR3 DNA reads as TGCAGCGTCCGTGGACTAGCGGGAGTTTACGAGCAGTACTTC. This rearrangement joins TRBV29-1 to TRBJ2-7; TRBD2 agrees at 13 bases. In germline, CDR1 is SQVTM, CDR2 ANQGSEA. The CDR3 loop spans 14 amino acids. Trimming removed 6 bases from V and 4 bases from J; junction bases left unmatched: 6.

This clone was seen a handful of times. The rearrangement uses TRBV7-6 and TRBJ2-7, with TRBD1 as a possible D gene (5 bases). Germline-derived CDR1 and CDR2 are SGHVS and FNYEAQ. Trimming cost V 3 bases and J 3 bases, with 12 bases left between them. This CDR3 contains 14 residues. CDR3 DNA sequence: TGTGCCAGCAGCTTGATAAGGGGCAGCTACGAGCAGTACTTC. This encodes CASSLIRGSYEQYF.

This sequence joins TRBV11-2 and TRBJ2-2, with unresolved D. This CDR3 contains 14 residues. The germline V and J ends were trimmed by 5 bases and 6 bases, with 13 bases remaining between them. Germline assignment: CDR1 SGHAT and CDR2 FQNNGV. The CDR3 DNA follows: TGTGCCAGCAGCCATCCGAGCTCCCCCGGGGAGCTGTTTTTT. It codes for CASSHPSSPGELFF. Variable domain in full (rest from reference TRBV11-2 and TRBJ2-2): EAGVAQSPRYKIIEKRQSVAFWCNPISGHATLYWYQQILGQGPKLLIQFQNNGVVDDSQLPKDRFSAERLKGVDSTLKIQPAKLEDSAVYLCASSHPSSPGELFFGEGSRLTVL.

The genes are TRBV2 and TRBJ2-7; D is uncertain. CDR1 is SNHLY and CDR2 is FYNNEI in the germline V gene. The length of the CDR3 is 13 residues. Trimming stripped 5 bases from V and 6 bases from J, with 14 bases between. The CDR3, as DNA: TGTGCCAGCAGTCAAGTGACGGGTGTCGAGCAGTACTTC. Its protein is CASSQVTGVEQYF.

The DNA of the CDR3 is TGTGCCAGCAGTCTCGGGACTAGCGGGGGAGGAGAGACCCAGTACTTC. Its protein is CASSLGTSGGGETQYF. This sequence joins TRBV2 and TRBJ2-5; 14 positions agree with TRBD2. Germline lookup yields CDR1 SNHLY and CDR2 FYNNEI. CDR3 size: 16 residues. V gave up 5 bases and J gave up 4 bases; unmatched junction bases: 6.

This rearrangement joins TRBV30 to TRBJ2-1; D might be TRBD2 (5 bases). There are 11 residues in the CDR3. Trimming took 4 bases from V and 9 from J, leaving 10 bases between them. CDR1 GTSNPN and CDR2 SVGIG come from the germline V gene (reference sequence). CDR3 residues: CAWTSPGEQFF. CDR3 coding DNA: TGTGCCTGGACTAGCCCGGGTGAGCAGTTCTTC.

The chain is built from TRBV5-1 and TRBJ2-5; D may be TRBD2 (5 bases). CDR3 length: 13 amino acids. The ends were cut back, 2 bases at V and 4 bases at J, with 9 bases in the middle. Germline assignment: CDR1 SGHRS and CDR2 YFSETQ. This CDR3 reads CASSFSRVETQYF. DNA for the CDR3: TGCGCCAGCAGCTTTTCGAGGGTAGAGACCCAGTACTTC.

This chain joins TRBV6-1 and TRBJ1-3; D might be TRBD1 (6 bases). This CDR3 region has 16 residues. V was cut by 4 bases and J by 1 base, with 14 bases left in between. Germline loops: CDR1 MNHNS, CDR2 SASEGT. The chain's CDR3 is CASSGRQTGSGNTIYF. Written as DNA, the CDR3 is TGTGCCAGCAGTGGCCGACAAACAGGGTCTGGAAACACCATATATTTT.

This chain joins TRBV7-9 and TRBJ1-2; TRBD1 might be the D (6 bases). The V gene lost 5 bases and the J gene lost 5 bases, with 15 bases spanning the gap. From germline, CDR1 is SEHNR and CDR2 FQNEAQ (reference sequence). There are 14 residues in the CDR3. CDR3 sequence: CASSLRDQGYGYTF. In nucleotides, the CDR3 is TGTGCCAGCAGCCTCCGGGATCAGGGGTATGGCTACACCTTC.

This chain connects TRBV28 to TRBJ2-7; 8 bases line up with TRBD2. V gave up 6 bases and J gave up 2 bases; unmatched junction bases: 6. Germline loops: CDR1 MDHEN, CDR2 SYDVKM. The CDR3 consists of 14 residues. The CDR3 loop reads CASSSAGATYEQYF. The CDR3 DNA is TGTGCCAGCAGCTCAGCGGGAGCGACCTACGAGCAGTACTTC.

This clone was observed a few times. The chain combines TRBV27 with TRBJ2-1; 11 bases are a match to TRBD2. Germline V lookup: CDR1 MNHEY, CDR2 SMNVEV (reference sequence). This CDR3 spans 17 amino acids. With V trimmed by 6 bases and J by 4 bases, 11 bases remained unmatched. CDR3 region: CASRSGGLAEVYNEQFF. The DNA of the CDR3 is TGTGCCAGCAGATCCGGGGGACTAGCGGAGGTTTACAATGAGCAGTTCTTC.

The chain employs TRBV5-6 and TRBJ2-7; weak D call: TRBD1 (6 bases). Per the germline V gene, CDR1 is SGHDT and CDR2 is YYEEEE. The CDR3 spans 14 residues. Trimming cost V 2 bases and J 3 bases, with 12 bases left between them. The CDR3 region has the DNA TGTGCCAGCAGCTTTAAAACAGGGAACTACGAGCAGTACTTC. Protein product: CASSFKTGNYEQYF.

The CDR3 here is CASSHGTSGGQTQYF. The CDR3 coding sequence is TGTGCCAGCAGTCACGGGACTAGCGGGGGACAGACCCAGTACTTC. The chain employs TRBV6-5 and TRBJ2-5, with TRBD2 identical over 14 bases. The V and J ends lost 5 bases and 6 bases, in that order; junction bases with no gene match: 5. This CDR3 is built from 15 residues. Germline-derived CDR1 and CDR2 are MNHEY and SVGAGI.

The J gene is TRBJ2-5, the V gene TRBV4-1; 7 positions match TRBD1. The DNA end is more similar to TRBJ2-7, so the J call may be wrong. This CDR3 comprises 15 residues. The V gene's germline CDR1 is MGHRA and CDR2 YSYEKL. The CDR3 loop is CASSLTGTATYEQYF. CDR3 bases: TGCGCCAGCAGCCTTACCGGGACAGCCACCTACGAGCAGTACTTC.

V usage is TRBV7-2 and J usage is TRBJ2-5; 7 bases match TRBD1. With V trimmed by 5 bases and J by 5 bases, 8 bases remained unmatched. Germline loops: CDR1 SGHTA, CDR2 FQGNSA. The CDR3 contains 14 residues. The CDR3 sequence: CASSRQGSSETQYF. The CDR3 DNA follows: TGTGCCAGCAGCCGACAGGGATCGTCGGAGACCCAGTACTTC.

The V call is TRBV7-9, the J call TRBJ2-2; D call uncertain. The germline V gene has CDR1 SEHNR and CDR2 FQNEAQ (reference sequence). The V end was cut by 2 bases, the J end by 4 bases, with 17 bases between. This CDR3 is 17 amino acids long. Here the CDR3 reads CASSLSSARHFTGELFF. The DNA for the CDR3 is TGTGCCAGCAGCTTAAGTTCCGCGAGACACTTCACCGGGGAGCTGTTTTTT.

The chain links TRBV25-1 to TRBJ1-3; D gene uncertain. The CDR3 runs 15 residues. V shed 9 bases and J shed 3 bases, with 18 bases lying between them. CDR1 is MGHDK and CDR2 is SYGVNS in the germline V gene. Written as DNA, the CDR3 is TGTGCCAGTTTCGGTATGAACCCAGGTGGAAACACCATATATTTT. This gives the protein CASFGMNPGGNTIYF.

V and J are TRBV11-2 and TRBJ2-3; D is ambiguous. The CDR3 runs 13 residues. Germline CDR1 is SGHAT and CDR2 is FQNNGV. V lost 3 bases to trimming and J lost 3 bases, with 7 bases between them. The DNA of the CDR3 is TGTGCCAGCAGCTTTTCAGGAACAGATACGCAGTATTTT. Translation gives CASSFSGTDTQYF.

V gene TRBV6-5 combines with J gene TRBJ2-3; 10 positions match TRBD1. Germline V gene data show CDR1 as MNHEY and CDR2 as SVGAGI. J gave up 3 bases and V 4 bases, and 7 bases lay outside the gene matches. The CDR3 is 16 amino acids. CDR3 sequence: CASSSGQGRVTDTQYF. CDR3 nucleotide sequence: TGTGCCAGCAGTTCGGGACAGGGGAGAGTGACAGATACGCAGTATTTT.